This TCR beta chain was sequenced in a study of spatial heterogeneity in lung cancer. Study-wide results and limits: Tracking of tumor mutation counts was seen in expanded intratumoral alpha and beta TCR counts.

This CDR3 comprises 16 residues. With 1 base removed from V and 0 bases from J, the gap between germline ends came to 9 bases. The time point denotes: sample taken at primary tumor resection. There were 70 to 80 donors, all of them untreated patients with early-stage non-small cell lung cancer. This clonotype was recorded many times. Its antigen remains unknown. Unique molecular identifiers, one per molecule, were present on every TCR cDNA molecule. TCRdb independently ran MiXCR on the 5' RACE reads; one entry per CDR3 protein. The table has 7,800 or so distinct CDR3 sequences, almost 8.5% seen once. This clonotype was sampled from a male donor with early-stage non-small cell lung cancer. The chain employs TRBV12-3 or TRBV12-4 and TRBJ1-4, with D unclear. The source was lung tumor tissue, collected at surgery. The CDR3 protein is CASSLGAAATNEKLFF. CDR3 sequence (DNA): TGTGCCAGCAGTTTAGGGGCAGCTGCAACTAATGAAAAACTGTTTTTT.